A selection of T cell receptor beta chains follows, all from one sample in a study of control samples from healthy donors and cancer patients. The method was immunoSEQ multiplex PCR; TCRdb's version includes in-frame clones alone and lacks a portion of them. The sample has 75,000 to 95,000 clones; approximately 84% are singletons. Sample: PBMCs. These TCRs come from a man aged 65 to 79 with lung cancer. Each CDR3 is given with its conserved first and last residue. D genes are given only for firm matches.

d_gene: TRBD2
v_gene: TRBV7-3
j_gene: TRBJ2-3
CDR3nt: TGTGCCAGCAGCTTAAAGCCGCGGGGGACTAGCACAGATACGCAGTATTTT
CDR3aa: CASSLKPRGTSTDTQYF

d_gene: -
v_gene: TRBV7-8
j_gene: TRBJ1-5
CDR3nt: TGTGCCAGCAGCCGCACCGACGGAAATCAGCCCCAGCATTTT
CDR3aa: CASSRTDGNQPQHF

d_gene: TRBD2
v_gene: TRBV6-1
j_gene: TRBJ2-5
CDR3nt: TGTGCCAGCAGTGAGGGACTAGCGGGGGGCCCATCCTACTTC
CDR3aa: CASSEGLAGGPSYF

d_gene: -
v_gene: TRBV24-1
j_gene: TRBJ2-1
CDR3nt: TGTGCCACCAGTGATTACGCTGGGAATGAGCAGTTCTTC
CDR3aa: CATSDYAGNEQFF

d_gene: -
v_gene: TRBV5-4
j_gene: TRBJ1-4
CDR3nt: TGTGCCAGCAGCTTGGAGGCGGCCACCCATAATGAAAAACTGTTTTTT
CDR3aa: CASSLEAATHNEKLFF

d_gene: -
v_gene: TRBV7-8
j_gene: TRBJ2-7
CDR3nt: TGTGCCAGCAGCTTAGTCCGCTACGAGCAGTACTTC
CDR3aa: CASSLVRYEQYF

d_gene: -
v_gene: TRBV2
j_gene: TRBJ2-2
CDR3nt: TGTGCCAGCAGTGAAGCGCGGAGCAGCGGGGAGCTGTTTTTT
CDR3aa: CASSEARSSGELFF

d_gene: TRBD2
v_gene: TRBV2
j_gene: TRBJ2-7
CDR3nt: TGTGCCAGTAAGACTAGCGGGGCCTACGAGCAGTACTTC
CDR3aa: CASKTSGAYEQYF

d_gene: TRBD2
v_gene: TRBV2
j_gene: TRBJ2-5
CDR3nt: TGTGCCAGCAGTGAGGGTAGCGGGGTAGAGACCCAGTACTTC
CDR3aa: CASSEGSGVETQYF

d_gene: TRBD2
v_gene: TRBV9
j_gene: TRBJ2-2
CDR3nt: TGTGCCAGCAGCGTATCGGGGGGCGGGGAGCTGTTTTTT
CDR3aa: CASSVSGGGELFF